This T cell receptor (beta chain) was retrieved from a study of OX40 agonist ivuxolimab in advanced cancers. As for the study in general: Hepatocellular carcinoma, melanoma, renal cell or head and neck cancer occurred in dose-escalation patients. Of mixed ages from 23 to 79 and averaging roughly 66 years, the group was about 80% male. Patients achieving partial responses numbered three: one hepatocellular carcinoma case and two cutaneous melanoma cases.

Germline lookup yields CDR1 SGDLS and CDR2 YYNGEE. V lost 0 bases to trimming and J lost 7 bases, with 14 bases between them. CDR3 size: 14 residues. Sequencing used immunoSEQ multiplex PCR; TCRdb keeps in-frame clones, though not all of them. The sample contains 24,000 or so clones, around 83% of which appear only once. The genes are TRBV9 and TRBJ2-7; possibly TRBD2 for D (5 bases). This receptor was obtained from an adult with an advanced solid tumor such as melanoma, head and neck, liver or kidney cancer. The material was CD4+ or CD8+ T cells sorted from blood, obtained in a trial of the OX40 agonist ivuxolimab. In nucleotides, the CDR3 is TGTGCCAGCAGCGTAGCTATGGGAGCCTTGGAGCAGTACTTC. This codes for CASSVAMGALEQYF.